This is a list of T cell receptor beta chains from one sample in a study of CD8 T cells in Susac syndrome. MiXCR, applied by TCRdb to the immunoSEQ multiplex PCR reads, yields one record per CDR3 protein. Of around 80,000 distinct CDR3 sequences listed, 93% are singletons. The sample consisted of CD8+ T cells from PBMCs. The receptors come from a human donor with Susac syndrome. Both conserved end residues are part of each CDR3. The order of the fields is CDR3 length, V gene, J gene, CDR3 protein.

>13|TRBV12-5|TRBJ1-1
CASGFGARTEAFF
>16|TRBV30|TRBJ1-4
CAWSVRAGATNEKLFF
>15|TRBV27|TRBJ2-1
CASGSSSGGYNEQFF
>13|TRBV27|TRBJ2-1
CASSFGQAAEQFF
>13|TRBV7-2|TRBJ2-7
CASSSRQSYEQYF
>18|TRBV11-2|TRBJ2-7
CASSPRIGGEIFTYEQYF
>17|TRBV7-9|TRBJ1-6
CASSSEMGSSYNSPLHF
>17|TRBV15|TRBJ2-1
CATSRDGGSGGGDEQFF
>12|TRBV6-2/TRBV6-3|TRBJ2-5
CASRPGPETQYF
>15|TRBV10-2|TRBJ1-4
CASSESSQRNEKLFF
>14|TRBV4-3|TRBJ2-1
CASSHRQGAGEQFF
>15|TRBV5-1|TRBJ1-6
CASSLAAGQRSPLHF
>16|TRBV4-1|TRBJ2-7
CASSQVALVRVYEQYF
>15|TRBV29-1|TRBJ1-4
CSVEVVGQRNEKLFF
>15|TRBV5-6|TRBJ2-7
CASSLGDDTAYEQYF
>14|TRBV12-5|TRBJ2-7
CASGPGQLTYEQYF
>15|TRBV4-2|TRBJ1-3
CASSQDQGTGNTIYF
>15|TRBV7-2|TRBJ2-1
CASSLGGGSYNEQFF
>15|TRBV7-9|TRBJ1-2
CASSLARDRVHGYTF
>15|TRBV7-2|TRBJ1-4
CASSLERSTNEKLFF
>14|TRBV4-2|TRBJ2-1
CASSPTSGWNEQFF
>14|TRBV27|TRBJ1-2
CASSPGDLNYGYTF
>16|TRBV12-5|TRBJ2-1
CASGLVLRSSYNEQFF
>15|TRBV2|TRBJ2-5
CASSTTSSGGAAQYF
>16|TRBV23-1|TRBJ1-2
CASSHLPGLINYGYTF
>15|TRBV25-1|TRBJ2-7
CASAAQDRVYGEQYF
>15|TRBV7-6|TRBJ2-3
CASSLAGRSTDTQYF
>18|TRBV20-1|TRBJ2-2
CSARPGLAGGPNTGELFF
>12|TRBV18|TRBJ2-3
CASSPTTDTQYF
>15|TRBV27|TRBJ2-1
CASKSAGGPHNEQFF
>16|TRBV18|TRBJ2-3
CASSPRQRGSTDTQYF
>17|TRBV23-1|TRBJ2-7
CASSQSIGRARGYEQYF
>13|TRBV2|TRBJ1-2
CASILGGISGYTF
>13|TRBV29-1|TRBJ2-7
CSVVAGRDYEQYF
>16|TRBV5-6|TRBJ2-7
CASSLALQGGIGEQYF
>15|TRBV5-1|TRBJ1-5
CASSFNSGRGQPQHF
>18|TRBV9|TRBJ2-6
CASSVNSGSLAGANVLTF
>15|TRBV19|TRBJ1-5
CASSTRDRGNQPQHF
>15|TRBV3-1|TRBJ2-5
CASSQDITSKETQYF
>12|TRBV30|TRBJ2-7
CAWVDVGHEQYF
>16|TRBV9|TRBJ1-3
CASSLRQASSGNTIYF
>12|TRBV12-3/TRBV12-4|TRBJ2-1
CASDRGYNEQFF
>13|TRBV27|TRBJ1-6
CASSLGRGSPLHF
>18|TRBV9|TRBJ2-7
CASSSQQSFRGGNYEQYF
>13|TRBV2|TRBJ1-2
CASSTRTGVGYTF
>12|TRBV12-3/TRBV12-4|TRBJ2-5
CASSLVPGTQYF
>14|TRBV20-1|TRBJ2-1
CSAVPPGLVLEQFF
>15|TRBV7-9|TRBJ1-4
CASSLRQATNEKLFF